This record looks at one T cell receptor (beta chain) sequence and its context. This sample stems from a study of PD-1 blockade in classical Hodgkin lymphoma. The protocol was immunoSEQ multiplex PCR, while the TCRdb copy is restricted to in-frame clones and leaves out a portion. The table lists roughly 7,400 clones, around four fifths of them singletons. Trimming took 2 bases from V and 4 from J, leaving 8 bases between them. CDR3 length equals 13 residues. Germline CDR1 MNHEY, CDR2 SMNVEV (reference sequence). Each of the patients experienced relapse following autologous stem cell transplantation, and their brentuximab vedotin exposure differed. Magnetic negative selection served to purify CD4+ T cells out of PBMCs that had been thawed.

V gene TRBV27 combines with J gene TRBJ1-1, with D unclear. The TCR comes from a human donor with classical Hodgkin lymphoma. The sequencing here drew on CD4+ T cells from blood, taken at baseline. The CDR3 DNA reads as TGTGCCAGCAGTTTAGGGAGGGCCACTGAAGCTTTCTTT. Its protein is CASSLGRATEAFF.